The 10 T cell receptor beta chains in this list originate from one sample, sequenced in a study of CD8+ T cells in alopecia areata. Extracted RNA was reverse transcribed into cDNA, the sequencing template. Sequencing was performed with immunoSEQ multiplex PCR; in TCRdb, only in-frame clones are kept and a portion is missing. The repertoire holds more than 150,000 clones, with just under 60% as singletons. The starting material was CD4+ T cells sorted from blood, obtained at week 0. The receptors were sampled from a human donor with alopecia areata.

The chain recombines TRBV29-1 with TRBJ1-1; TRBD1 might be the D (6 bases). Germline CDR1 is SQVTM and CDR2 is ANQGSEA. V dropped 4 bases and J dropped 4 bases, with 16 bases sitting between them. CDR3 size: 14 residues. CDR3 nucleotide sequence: TGCAGCGTTGTAACAGGGCTAGGGAGCACTGAAGCTTTCTTT. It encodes CSVVTGLGSTEAFF.

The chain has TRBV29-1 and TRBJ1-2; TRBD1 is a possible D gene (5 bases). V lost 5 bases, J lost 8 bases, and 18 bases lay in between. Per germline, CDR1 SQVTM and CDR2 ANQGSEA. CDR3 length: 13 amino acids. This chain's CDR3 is CSVFGGSGGGYTF. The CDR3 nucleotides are TGCAGCGTTTTTGGAGGATCCGGGGGGGGCTACACCTTC.

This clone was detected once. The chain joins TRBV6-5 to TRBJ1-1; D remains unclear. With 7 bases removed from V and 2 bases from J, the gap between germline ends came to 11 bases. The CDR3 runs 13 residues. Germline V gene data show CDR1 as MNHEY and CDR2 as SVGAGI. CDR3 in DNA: TGTGCCAGCAAGCGATCGGGAAACACTGAAGCTTTCTTT. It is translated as CASKRSGNTEAFF.

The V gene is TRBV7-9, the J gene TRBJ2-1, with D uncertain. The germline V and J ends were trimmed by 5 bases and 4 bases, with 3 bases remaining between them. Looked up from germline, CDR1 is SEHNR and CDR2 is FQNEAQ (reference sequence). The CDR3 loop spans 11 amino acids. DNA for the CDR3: TGTGCCAGCAGCCGTTACAATGAGCAGTTCTTC. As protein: CASSRYNEQFF.

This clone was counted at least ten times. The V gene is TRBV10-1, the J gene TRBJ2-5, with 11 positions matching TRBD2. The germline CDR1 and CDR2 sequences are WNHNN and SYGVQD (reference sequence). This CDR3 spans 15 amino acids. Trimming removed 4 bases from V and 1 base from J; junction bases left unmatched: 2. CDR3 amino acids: CASSVGLAGQETQYF. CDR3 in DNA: TGCGCCAGCAGTGTCGGACTAGCGGGCCAAGAGACCCAGTACTTC.

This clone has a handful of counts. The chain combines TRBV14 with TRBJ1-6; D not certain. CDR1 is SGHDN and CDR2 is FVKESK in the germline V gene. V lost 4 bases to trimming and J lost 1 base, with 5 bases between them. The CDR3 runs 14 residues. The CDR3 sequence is CASSLGSYNSPLHF. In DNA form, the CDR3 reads TGTGCCAGCAGCCTCGGGTCCTATAATTCACCCCTCCACTTT.

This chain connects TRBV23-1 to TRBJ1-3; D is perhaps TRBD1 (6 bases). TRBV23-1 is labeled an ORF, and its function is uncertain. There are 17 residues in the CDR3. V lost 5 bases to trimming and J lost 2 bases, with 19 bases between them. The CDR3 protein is CASSKPPTGTPGNTIYF. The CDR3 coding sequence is TGCGCCAGCAGTAAACCCCCGACCGGGACACCTGGAAACACCATATATTTT.

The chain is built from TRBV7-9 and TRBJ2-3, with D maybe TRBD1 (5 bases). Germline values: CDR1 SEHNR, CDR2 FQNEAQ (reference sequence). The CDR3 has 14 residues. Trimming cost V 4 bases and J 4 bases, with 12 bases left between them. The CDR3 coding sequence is TGTGCCAGCAGCTCCGGATGGGGCCCAGATACGCAGTATTTT. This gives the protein CASSSGWGPDTQYF. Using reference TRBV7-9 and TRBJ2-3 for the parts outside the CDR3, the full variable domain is DTGVSQNPRHKITKRGQNVTFRCDPISEHNRLYWYRQTLGQGPEFLTYFQNEAQLEKSRLLSDRFSAERPKGSFSTLEIQRTEQGDSAMYLCASSSGWGPDTQYFGPGTRLTVL.

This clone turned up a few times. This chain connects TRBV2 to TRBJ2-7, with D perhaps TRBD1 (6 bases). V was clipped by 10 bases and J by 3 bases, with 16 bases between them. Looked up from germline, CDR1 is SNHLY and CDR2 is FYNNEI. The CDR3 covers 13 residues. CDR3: CATHRGSNYEQYF. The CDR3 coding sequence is TGTGCCACCCATAGGGGGTCAAACTACGAGCAGTACTTC.

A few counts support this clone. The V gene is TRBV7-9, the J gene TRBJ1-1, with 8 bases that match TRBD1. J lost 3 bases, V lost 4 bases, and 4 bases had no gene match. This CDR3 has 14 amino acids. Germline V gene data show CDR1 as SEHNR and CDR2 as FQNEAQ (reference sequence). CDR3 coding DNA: TGTGCCAGCAGCTCGGACAGGGTTCACACTGAAGCTTTCTTT. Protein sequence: CASSSDRVHTEAFF.